The present T cell receptor beta chain was sequenced within a study of human T cells and chemical hapten exposure. At least ten counts were recorded for this clonotype. Its antigen remains unidentified. This CDR3 has 14 residues. V lost 1 base to trimming and J lost 4 bases; unmatched junction nucleotides: 1. Germline CDR1 and CDR2: SGHAT and FQNNGV. The time point: patch test 1, 2 weeks after DPC sensitization. Treatment in this sample: therapeutic diphenylcyclopropenone sensitization with weekly scalp DPC. General study points: DPC sensitization did not alter TCRs above 1 in 1000 frequency. Controls had significantly fewer large CDR3 similarity clusters than were formed by expanded TCRs.

One entry per CDR3 protein, called by TCRdb with MiXCR from the RACE reads. The sample has around 110,000 distinct CDR3 sequences, 9% to 14% seen once. This chain connects TRBV11-2 to TRBJ1-5, with TRBD1 matching over 7 bases. The clonotype originates from a woman aged 45-59 years with alopecia areata. Some clones in this sample may be carry-over from other donors' samples. The sample here was whole blood, taken in connection with sensitization to the hapten diphenylcyclopropenone (DPC). CDR3 in DNA: TGTGCCAGCAGCTTAGCGACAGGGAATCAGCCCCAGCATTTT. As protein: CASSLATGNQPQHF.